This TCR beta chain stems from a study of cytomegalovirus exposure and HLA in healthy donors. The CDR3 contains 14 residues. Per germline, CDR1 KGHSH and CDR2 LQKENI. V lost 3 bases and J lost 4, with 12 bases in between. The PCR contained 60 Vbeta and 13 Jbeta primers. Profiled with immunoSEQ multiplex PCR; TCRdb holds only in-frame clones, not every one. In the table there are more than 85,000 clones, around 88% of which are singletons. General observations from the study: A few chains tied to CMV proved CMV antigen-specific in vitro. Using the classifier, cytomegalovirus status was reportedly diagnosed with high specificity and sensitivity. Highly shared variants forming one cluster were likely a sequencing artifact. Presence/absence analyses assumed roughly uniform sequencing depth across donors.

As concerns this clone: The antigen remains undetermined.

The sequencing sample was made of PBMCs. V gene TRBV18 combines with J gene TRBJ2-5; D is ambiguous. The TCR was taken from a man aged 40-49 years in good health and CMV-seronegative. The CDR3 loop is CASSPNIIRETQYF. CDR3 in DNA: TGTGCCAGCTCACCGAACATTATAAGAGAGACCCAGTACTTC.